Presented here are 23 T cell receptor beta chains from one specimen sequenced in a study of Ad26.COV2.S vaccination and SARS-CoV-2 variants. Repertoires were generated with immunoSEQ multiplex PCR, while TCRdb's copy carries only in-frame clones and drops some. The table includes some 460,000 clones, roughly nine tenths detected once. Treatment noted: 15 to 20 received Ad26.COV2.S at low or high dose, single or two shots; 5 received placebo; per-sample allocation not given. Vaccine and placebo recipients were sampled on day 63 after the first injection. This sample comprised peripheral blood, obtained in a trial of Ad26.COV2.S vaccine versus placebo. The receptors derive from a person aged 18-60 years who received the Ad26.COV2.S COVID-19 vaccine or a placebo.

This chain uses TRBV6-5 with TRBJ1-6, with a tentative D call TRBD1 (5 bases). The CDR3 sequence is 15 residues long. V was pared by 7 bases and J by 4 bases, with 14 bases between. CDR1 MNHEY and CDR2 SVGAGI come from the germline V gene. The DNA of the CDR3 is TGTGCCAGCACCCCAGGGATGACTTATAATTCACCCCTCCACTTT. Translating it yields CASTPGMTYNSPLHF.

Notes on this clone: No DNA is shown, since the ends of the CDR3 on it are uncertain; the CDR3 is the one TCRdb lists. V is TRBV14 and J is TRBJ2-7. Germline lookup yields CDR1 SGHDN and CDR2 FVKESK. The CDR3 adds up to 13 amino acids, both ends counted. The CDR3 is CASSPFGAGEQYF.

This clone was detected only once. The chain links TRBV6-5 to TRBJ1-1, with D unresolved. This CDR3 has 14 amino acids. The V end was cut by 2 bases, the J end by 4 bases, with 11 bases between. Germline V gene lookup returns CDR1 MNHEY and CDR2 SVGAGI. The CDR3 here is CASSYLDFPTEAFF. Written as DNA, the CDR3 is TGTGCCAGCAGTTACCTTGACTTCCCCACTGAAGCTTTCTTT.

The rearrangement uses TRBV7-2 and TRBJ1-5; 8 nucleotides match TRBD1. Trimming removed 5 bases from V and 4 bases from J; junction bases left unmatched: 10. Germline loops: CDR1 SGHTA, CDR2 FQGNSA. The CDR3 is 16 residues long. The CDR3 loop is CASSPLPRTGNQPQHF. CDR3 nucleotides: TGTGCCAGCAGCCCCCTCCCCCGGACAGGGAATCAGCCCCAGCATTTT.

V and J are TRBV18 and TRBJ1-1, with D possibly TRBD1 on 5 matching bases. This CDR3 has 12 amino acids. Germline V lookup: CDR1 KGHSH, CDR2 LQKENI. Trimming stripped 6 bases from V and 6 bases from J, with 11 bases between. The CDR3 nucleotides are TGTGCCAGCTCGCCAGAGGGGCCTGAAGCTTTCTTT. Protein product: CASSPEGPEAFF.

This chain links TRBV3-1 (or the pseudogene TRBV3-2) with TRBJ1-1; the match to TRBD1 covers 7 bases. The CDR3 loop spans 14 amino acids. Germline CDR1 and CDR2: LGHDT and YNNKEL (reference sequence). The ends lost 4 bases at V and 0 bases at J; junction bases unmatched: 2. CDR3 in amino acids: CASSLGQVNTEAFF. CDR3 bases: TGTGCCAGCAGCCTCGGACAGGTGAACACTGAAGCTTTCTTT.

The chain uses TRBV27 and TRBJ2-1; D is possibly TRBD2 (6 bases). V gave up 0 bases and J gave up 6 bases, with 12 bases separating them. CDR1 MNHEY and CDR2 SMNVEV come from the germline V gene (reference sequence). The CDR3 loop spans 15 amino acids. DNA for the CDR3: TGTGCCAGCAGTTTATCGGAGGGTGCCACCAATGAGCAGTTCTTC. Amino acids: CASSLSEGATNEQFF.

This chain joins TRBV7-9 and TRBJ2-1; TRBD2 matches at 7 bases. Germline lookup yields CDR1 SEHNR and CDR2 FQNEAQ (reference sequence). The CDR3 covers 18 residues. Trimming took 5 bases from V and 3 from J; bases not matched to a gene: 16. The CDR3 protein is CASSKGGRAGRGYNEQFF. DNA for the CDR3: TGTGCCAGCAGCAAAGGAGGACGAGCGGGAAGAGGCTACAATGAGCAGTTCTTC.

This chain joins TRBV5-5 and TRBJ2-7; possibly TRBD1 for D (5 bases). Germline-derived CDR1 and CDR2 are SGHKS and YYEKEE (reference sequence). Trimming cost V 4 bases and J 0 bases, with 14 bases left between them. The CDR3 has 15 amino acids. The CDR3 loop reads CASSPRAVSSYEQYF. The CDR3 nucleotides are TGTGCCAGCAGCCCCAGGGCAGTGAGCTCCTACGAGCAGTACTTC.

The rearrangement uses TRBV7-8 and TRBJ1-1; TRBD1 is a possible D gene (6 bases). The V and J ends lost 5 bases and 0 bases respectively, with 16 bases between them. The CDR3 contains 16 residues. CDR1 is SGHVS, CDR2 FQNEAQ, per germline. Written as DNA, the CDR3 is TGTGCCAGCAGCCTCCCAACGGACAGCATGAACACTGAAGCTTTCTTT. Protein product: CASSLPTDSMNTEAFF. The variable domain in full, with the rest retrieved from reference TRBV7-8 and TRBJ1-1, is GAGVSQSPRYKVAKRGQDVALRCDPISGHVSLFWYQQALGQGPEFLTYFQNEAQLDKSGLPSDRFFAERPEGSVSTLKIQRTQQEDSAVYLCASSLPTDSMNTEAFFGQGTRLTVV.

Here the CDR3 DNA reads TGTGCCAGCAGCTCCCCCCCCGGGGAGCTGTTTTTT. This translates into CASSSPPGELFF. V and J are TRBV7-9 and TRBJ2-2; D unresolved. The CDR3 consists of 12 residues. The germline V gene encodes CDR1 SEHNR and CDR2 FQNEAQ (reference sequence). V lost 4 bases and J lost 6, with 6 bases in between.

The genes are TRBV4-1 and TRBJ2-1, with 12 bases identical to TRBD2. The CDR3 consists of 18 residues. The V gene end was trimmed by 3 bases and the J gene end by 0 bases; junction bases not matched to a gene: 6. Germline assignment: CDR1 MGHRA and CDR2 YSYEKL. Here the CDR3 DNA reads TGCGCCAGCAGCCAGAGACTAGCGGGGGCCTACTCCTACAATGAGCAGTTCTTC. It codes for CASSQRLAGAYSYNEQFF.

The chain is built from TRBV6-1 and TRBJ1-6, with 7 bases aligning to TRBD1. The germline gives CDR1 MNHNS, CDR2 SASEGT. V gave up 4 bases and J gave up 4 bases; unmatched junction bases: 7. The CDR3 covers 16 residues. The CDR3 DNA is TGTGCCAGCAGTGGGTTCACGGGACAGTATAATTCACCCCTCCACTTT. It codes for CASSGFTGQYNSPLHF.

The V and J genes are TRBV28 and TRBJ1-1; D is unresolved. Trimming took off 5 bases at V and 2 bases at J, with 12 bases between the two ends. CDR3 length equals 14 residues. CDR1 is MDHEN, CDR2 SYDVKM, per germline. CDR3 in DNA: TGTGCCAGCAGTCCTACCCCAGGAAACACTGAAGCTTTCTTT. Its translation is CASSPTPGNTEAFF.

The chain recombines TRBV28 with TRBJ2-7; D gene ambiguous. This CDR3 spans 14 amino acids. V lost 2 bases to trimming and J lost 0 bases, with 8 bases between them. Germline CDR1 and CDR2: MDHEN and SYDVKM. This CDR3 reads CASSLAASSYEQYF. The CDR3 DNA is TGTGCCAGCAGTTTAGCGGCCAGCTCCTACGAGCAGTACTTC.

The V gene is TRBV28, the J gene TRBJ2-5; 12 bases map to TRBD2. Germline loops: CDR1 MDHEN, CDR2 SYDVKM. The CDR3 is 15 amino acids. The ends lost 11 bases at V and 5 bases at J; junction bases unmatched: 12. DNA of the CDR3: TGTGCCTACGGGGCTAGCGGGAGGGCTCGGGAGACCCAGTACTTC. Translation: CAYGASGRARETQYF.

The chain uses TRBV10-2 and TRBJ2-1, with D hard to call. Germline CDR1 WSHSY, CDR2 SAAADI. V was shortened by 4 bases and J by 0 bases, with 7 bases between the two germline ends. This CDR3 contains 14 residues. CDR3 sequence: CASSAFRSYNEQFF. CDR3 DNA sequence: TGCGCCAGCAGTGCCTTTCGCTCCTACAATGAGCAGTTCTTC.

V and J are TRBV6-5 and TRBJ2-3; 10 bases line up with TRBD2. The CDR3 is 14 residues long. The ends lost 6 bases at V and 2 bases at J; junction bases unmatched: 2. The germline CDR1 and CDR2 sequences are MNHEY and SVGAGI. The CDR3 sequence is CASRTSGHTDTQYF. DNA of the CDR3: TGTGCCAGCAGGACTAGCGGGCACACAGATACGCAGTATTTT.

The chain couples TRBV10-1 to TRBJ2-7; 8 positions match TRBD1. The J segment lost 0 bases and the V segment lost 6 bases, leaving 4 bases of the junction unmatched. The germline gives CDR1 WNHNN, CDR2 SYGVQD (reference sequence). This CDR3 region has 14 residues. The CDR3 coding sequence is TGCGCCAGCAGCAGGACAGGGAGCTCCTACGAGCAGTACTTC. Its protein product is CASSRTGSSYEQYF.

The chain couples TRBV4-3 to TRBJ2-5; TRBD2 matches at 8 bases. CDR1 and CDR2 from the germline V gene are LGHNA and YSLEER. CDR3 size: 17 residues. Germline trimming cut 0 bases from V and 1 base from J; bases unmatched to any gene: 7. For the CDR3, the DNA is TGCGCCAGCAGCCAAGAACTTCTGGCGGGGGGCCAAGAGACCCAGTACTTC. Translating gives CASSQELLAGGQETQYF.

The J gene is TRBJ1-1, the V gene TRBV6-5; the D gene is possibly TRBD1 (6 bases). Germline V gene data show CDR1 as MNHEY and CDR2 as SVGAGI. CDR3 length: 14 residues. V shed 5 bases and J shed 11 bases, with 21 bases lying between them. CDR3 region: CASSPLDRTRLAFF. In DNA, the CDR3 is TGTGCCAGCAGTCCCTTGGACAGAACTCGGCTGGCTTTCTTT.

The rearrangement uses TRBV18 and TRBJ1-1; D may be TRBD1 (6 bases). Germline V gene data show CDR1 as KGHSH and CDR2 as LQKENI. The CDR3 is made up of 15 amino acids. Deletions cut 0 bases from V and 5 bases from J, with 13 bases between. As DNA, the CDR3 is TGTGCCAGCTCACCACCGTCCAAGGGGGGAACTGAAGCTTTCTTT. Translating it yields CASSPPSKGGTEAFF.

This clone came up once. V gene TRBV21-1 combines with J gene TRBJ2-7; TRBD2 is the table's D call and was not checked against the DNA. TRBV21-1 has pseudogene status. The CDR3 covers 17 residues. The CDR3 bases are TGTGCCAGCACCTACCAAGTTCCTAGCGGGACCGCCTACGAGCAGTACTTC. This gives the protein CASTYQVPSGTAYEQYF.